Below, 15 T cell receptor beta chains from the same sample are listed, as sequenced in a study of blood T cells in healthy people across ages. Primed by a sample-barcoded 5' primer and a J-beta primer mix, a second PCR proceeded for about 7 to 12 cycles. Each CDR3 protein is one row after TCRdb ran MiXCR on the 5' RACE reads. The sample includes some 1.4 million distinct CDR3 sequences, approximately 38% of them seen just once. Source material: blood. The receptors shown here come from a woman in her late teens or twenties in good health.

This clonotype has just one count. CDR3 bases: TGTGCCACCAGCAACCGGTACTTAACACTAGCCAAAAACATTCAGTACTTC. Translation gives CATSNRYLTLAKNIQYF. The V and J genes are TRBV15 and TRBJ2-4; the D is unclear. V was cut by 4 bases and J by 0 bases, with 16 bases left in between. The CDR3 extends over 17 amino acids. Germline V lookup: CDR1 LNHNV, CDR2 YYDKDF (reference sequence).

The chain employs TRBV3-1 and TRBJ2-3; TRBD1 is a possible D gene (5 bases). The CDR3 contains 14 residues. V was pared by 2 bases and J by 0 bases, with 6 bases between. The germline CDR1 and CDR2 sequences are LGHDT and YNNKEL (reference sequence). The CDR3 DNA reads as TGTGCCAGCAGCCAACGACAGAGCACAGATACGCAGTATTTT. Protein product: CASSQRQSTDTQYF.

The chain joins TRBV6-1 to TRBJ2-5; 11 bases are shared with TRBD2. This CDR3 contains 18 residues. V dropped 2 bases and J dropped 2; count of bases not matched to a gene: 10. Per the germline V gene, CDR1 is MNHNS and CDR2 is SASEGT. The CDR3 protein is CASSEQASGGLLQETQYF. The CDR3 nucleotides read TGTGCCAGCAGTGAACAAGCTAGCGGGGGGCTCCTTCAAGAGACCCAGTACTTC.

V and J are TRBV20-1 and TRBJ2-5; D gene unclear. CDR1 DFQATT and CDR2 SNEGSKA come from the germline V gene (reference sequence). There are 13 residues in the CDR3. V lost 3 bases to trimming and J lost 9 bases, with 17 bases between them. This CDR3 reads CSARPAEGQAQYF. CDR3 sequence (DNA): TGCAGTGCTAGGCCCGCAGAAGGTCAAGCCCAGTACTTC.

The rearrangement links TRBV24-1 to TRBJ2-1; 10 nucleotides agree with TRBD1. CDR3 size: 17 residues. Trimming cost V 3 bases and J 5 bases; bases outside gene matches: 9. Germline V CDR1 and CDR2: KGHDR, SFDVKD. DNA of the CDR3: TGTGCCACCAGTGATCCCGCCGGGACAGGGGCCGACAATGAGCAGTTCTTC. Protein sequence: CATSDPAGTGADNEQFF.

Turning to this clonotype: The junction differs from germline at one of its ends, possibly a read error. The CDR3, as DNA: TGTGCCAGCAGCCAAGGAGCGGGGGGTTACTACAAGCAGTACTTC. Protein: CASSQGAGGYYKQYF. This chain joins TRBV14 and TRBJ2-7; 9 bases are shared with TRBD2. The CDR3 sequence is 15 residues long. The germline V gene has CDR1 SGHDN and CDR2 FVKESK.

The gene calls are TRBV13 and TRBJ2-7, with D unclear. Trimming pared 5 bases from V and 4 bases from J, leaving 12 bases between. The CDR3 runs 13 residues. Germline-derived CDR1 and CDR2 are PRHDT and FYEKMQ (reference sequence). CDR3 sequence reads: CASSVDMGYEQYF. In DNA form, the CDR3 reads TGTGCCAGCAGCGTAGATATGGGGTACGAGCAGTACTTC.

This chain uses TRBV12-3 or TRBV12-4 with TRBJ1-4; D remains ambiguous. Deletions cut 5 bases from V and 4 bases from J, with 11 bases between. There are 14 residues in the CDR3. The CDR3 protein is CASSPREINEKLFF. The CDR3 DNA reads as TGTGCCAGCAGTCCCCGGGAGATTAATGAAAAACTGTTTTTT.

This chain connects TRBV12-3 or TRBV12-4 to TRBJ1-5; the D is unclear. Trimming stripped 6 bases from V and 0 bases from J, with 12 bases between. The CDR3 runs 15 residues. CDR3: CASSPTANSNQPQHF. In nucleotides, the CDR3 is TGTGCCAGCAGCCCCACAGCAAATAGCAATCAGCCCCAGCATTTT.

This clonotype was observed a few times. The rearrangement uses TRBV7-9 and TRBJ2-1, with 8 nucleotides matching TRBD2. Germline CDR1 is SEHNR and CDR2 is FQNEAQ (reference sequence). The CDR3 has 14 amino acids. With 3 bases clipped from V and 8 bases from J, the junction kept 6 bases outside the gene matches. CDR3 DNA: TGTGCCAGCAGCTTCCACCGGGAGGGCGATGAGCAGTTCTTC. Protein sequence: CASSFHREGDEQFF.

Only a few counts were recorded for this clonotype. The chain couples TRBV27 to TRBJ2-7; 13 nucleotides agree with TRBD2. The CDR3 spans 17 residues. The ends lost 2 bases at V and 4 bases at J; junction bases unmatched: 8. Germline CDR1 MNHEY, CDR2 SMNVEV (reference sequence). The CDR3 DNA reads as TGTGCCAGCAGTTTAGGGTTGCCGACTAGCGGGAGGTACGAGCAGTACTTC. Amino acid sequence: CASSLGLPTSGRYEQYF.

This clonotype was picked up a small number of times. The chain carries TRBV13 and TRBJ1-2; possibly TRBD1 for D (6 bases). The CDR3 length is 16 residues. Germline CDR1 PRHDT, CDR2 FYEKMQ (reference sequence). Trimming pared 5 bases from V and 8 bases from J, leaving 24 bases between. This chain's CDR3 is CASSLDRNLPSRGYTF. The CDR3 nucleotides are TGTGCCAGCAGCCTGGACAGAAATCTCCCCTCGCGCGGCTACACCTTC.

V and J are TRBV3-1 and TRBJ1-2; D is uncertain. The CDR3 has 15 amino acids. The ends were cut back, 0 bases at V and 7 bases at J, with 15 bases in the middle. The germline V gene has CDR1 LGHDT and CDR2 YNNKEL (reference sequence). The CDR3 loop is CASSQDQRGLGGYTF. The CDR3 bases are TGTGCCAGCAGCCAAGATCAGAGAGGGTTAGGTGGCTACACCTTC. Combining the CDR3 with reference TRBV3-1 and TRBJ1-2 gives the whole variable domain DTAVSQTPKYLVTQMGNDKSIKCEQNLGHDTMYWYKQDSKKFLKIMFSYNNKELIINETVPNRFSPKSPDKAHLNLHINSLELGDSAVYFCASSQDQRGLGGYTFGSGTRLTVV.

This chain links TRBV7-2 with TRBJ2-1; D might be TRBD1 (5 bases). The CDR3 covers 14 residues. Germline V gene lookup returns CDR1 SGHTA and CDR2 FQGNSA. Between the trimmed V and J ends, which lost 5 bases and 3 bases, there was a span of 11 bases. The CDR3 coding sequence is TGTGCCAGCAGCCCTGGACACGTCTACAATGAGCAGTTCTTC. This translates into CASSPGHVYNEQFF.

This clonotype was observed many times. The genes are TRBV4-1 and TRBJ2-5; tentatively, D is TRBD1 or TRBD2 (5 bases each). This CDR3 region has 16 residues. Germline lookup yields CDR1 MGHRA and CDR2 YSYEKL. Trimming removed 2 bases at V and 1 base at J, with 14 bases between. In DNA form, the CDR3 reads TGCGCCAGCAGCCAATGGGGGAATGGCGTCCAAGAGACCCAGTACTTC. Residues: CASSQWGNGVQETQYF.